This record covers a single T cell receptor beta chain. The antigen remains undetermined. A multiplex PCR was run with 60 Vbeta primers and 13 Jbeta primers. Using immunoSEQ multiplex PCR, the repertoire was profiled, and TCRdb retains in-frame clones only, with some absent. In all, the sample yields 40,000 to 45,000 clones. The sample belongs to a study of cytomegalovirus exposure and HLA in healthy donors. Study-wide results and caveats: Later analysis revealed greater clonal expansion in HLA-associated TCR beta chains than in equally common others.

This CDR3 is 14 amino acids long. The V gene end was trimmed by 5 bases and the J gene end by 9 bases; junction bases not matched to a gene: 10. Per germline, CDR1 MNHNS and CDR2 SASEGT. Sequencing used PBMCs. The chain links TRBV6-1 to TRBJ2-5; 9 nucleotides match TRBD2. The receptor's source is a man aged 30 to 45 in good health and CMV-seronegative. This CDR3 is CASSHGAGGGAQYF. DNA of the CDR3: TGTGCCAGCAGTCACGGAGCGGGGGGAGGGGCCCAGTACTTC.